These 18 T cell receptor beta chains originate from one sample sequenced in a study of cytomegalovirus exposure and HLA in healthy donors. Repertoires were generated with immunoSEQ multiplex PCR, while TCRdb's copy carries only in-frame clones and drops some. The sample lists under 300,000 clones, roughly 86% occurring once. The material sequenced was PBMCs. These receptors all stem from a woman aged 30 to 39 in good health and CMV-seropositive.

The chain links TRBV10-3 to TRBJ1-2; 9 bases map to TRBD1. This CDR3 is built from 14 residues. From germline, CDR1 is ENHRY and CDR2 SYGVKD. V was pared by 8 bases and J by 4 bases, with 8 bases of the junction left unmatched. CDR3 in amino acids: CAIEAGTGPYGYTF. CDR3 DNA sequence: TGTGCCATCGAGGCCGGGACAGGGCCCTATGGCTACACCTTC.

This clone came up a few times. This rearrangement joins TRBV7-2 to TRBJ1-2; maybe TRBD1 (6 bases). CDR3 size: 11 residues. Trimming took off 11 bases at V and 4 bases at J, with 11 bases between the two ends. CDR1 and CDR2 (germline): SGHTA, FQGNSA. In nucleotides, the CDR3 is TGTGCCCTCCCACAGGGCTATGGCTACACCTTC. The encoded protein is CALPQGYGYTF.

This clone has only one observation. CDR3 region: CASSPAGVGTDTQYF. For the CDR3, the DNA is TGTGCCAGCTCACCCGCGGGAGTGGGCACAGATACGCAGTATTTT. The rearrangement links TRBV18 to TRBJ2-3, with 7 bases that match TRBD2. J gave up 1 base and V 3 bases, and 4 bases lay outside the gene matches. This CDR3 is 15 amino acids long. CDR1 KGHSH and CDR2 LQKENI come from the germline V gene.

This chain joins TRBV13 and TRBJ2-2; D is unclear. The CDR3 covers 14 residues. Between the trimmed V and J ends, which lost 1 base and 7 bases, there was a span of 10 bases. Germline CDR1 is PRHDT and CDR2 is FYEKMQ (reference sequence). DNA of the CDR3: TGTGCCAGCAGCTTAGACACCCAACACGGGGAGCTGTTTTTT. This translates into CASSLDTQHGELFF.

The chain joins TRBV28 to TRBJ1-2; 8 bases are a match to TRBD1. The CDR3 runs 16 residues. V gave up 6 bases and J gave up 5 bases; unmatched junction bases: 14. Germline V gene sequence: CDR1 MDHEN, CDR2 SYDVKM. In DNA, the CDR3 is TGTGCCAGCAGCCTCGGGACAGGCGCTTTAGGGTATGGCTACACCTTC. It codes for CASSLGTGALGYGYTF.

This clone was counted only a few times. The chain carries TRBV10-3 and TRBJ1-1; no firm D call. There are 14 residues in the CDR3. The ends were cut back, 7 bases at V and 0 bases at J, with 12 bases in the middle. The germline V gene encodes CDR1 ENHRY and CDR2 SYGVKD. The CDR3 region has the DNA TGTGCCATCAAAGTTGCAGGATTGAACACTGAAGCTTTCTTT. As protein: CAIKVAGLNTEAFF.

The CDR3: CASSLAGSGSYEQFF. The CDR3 region has the DNA TGCGCCAGCAGCTTGGCTGGTAGCGGGAGCTATGAGCAGTTCTTC. This chain connects TRBV5-1 to TRBJ2-1; 9 nucleotides line up with TRBD2. Germline CDR1 reads SGHRS; CDR2 reads YFSETQ. V was clipped by 0 bases and J by 8 bases; unmatched bases: 6. The CDR3 is made up of 15 amino acids.

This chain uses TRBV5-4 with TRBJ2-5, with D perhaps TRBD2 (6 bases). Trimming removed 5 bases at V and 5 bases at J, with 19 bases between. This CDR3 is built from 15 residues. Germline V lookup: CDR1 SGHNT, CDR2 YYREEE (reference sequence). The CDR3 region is CASSSQGPSAETQYF. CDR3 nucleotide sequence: TGTGCCAGCAGTTCCCAGGGCCCTAGCGCGGAGACCCAGTACTTC.

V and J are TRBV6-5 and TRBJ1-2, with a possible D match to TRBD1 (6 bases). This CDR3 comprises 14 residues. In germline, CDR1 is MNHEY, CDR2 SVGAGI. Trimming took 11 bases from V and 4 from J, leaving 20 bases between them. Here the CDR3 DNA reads TGTGCCGCCTCGAAGGGCCGGGGGGCCTATGGCTACACCTTC. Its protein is CAASKGRGAYGYTF.

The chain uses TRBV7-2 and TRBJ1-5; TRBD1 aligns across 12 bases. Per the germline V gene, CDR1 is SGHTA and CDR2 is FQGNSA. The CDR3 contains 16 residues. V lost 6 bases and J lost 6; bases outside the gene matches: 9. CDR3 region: CASSNRPGQGAQPQHF. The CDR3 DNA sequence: TGTGCCAGCAGTAACCGACCGGGACAGGGGGCTCAGCCCCAGCATTTT.

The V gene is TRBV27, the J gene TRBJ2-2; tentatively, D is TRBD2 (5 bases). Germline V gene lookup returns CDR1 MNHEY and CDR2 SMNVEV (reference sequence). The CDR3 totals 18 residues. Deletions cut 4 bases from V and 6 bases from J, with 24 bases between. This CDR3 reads CASSSLPPRRPGAGELFF. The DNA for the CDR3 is TGTGCCAGCAGTTCCCTACCCCCTCGCAGACCCGGGGCCGGGGAGCTGTTTTTT.

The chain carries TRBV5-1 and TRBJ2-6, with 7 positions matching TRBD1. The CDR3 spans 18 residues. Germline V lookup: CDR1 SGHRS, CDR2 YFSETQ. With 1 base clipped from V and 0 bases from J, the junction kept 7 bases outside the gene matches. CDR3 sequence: CASSLLGTASSGANVLTF. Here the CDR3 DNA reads TGCGCCAGCAGCTTGCTAGGGACAGCTTCCTCTGGGGCCAACGTCCTGACTTTC.

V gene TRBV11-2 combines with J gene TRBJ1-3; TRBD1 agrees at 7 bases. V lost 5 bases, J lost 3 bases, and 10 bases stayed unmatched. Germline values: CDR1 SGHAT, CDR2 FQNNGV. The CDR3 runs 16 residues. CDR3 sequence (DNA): TGTGCCAGCAGCCCCATAGCAACAGGGGTTGGAAACACCATATATTTT. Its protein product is CASSPIATGVGNTIYF.

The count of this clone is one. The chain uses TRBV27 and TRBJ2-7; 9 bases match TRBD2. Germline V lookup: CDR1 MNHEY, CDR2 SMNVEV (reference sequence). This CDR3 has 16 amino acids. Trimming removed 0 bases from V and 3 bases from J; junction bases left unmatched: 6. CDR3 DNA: TGTGCCAGCAGTTTATCCCCCGGGACTAGCCACTACGAGCAGTACTTC. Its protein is CASSLSPGTSHYEQYF.

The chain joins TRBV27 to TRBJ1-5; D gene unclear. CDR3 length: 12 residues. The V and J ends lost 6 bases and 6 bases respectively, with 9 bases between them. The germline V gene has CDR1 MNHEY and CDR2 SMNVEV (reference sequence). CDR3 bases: TGTGCCAGCAGAAGTGGCGGTCAGCCCCAGCATTTT. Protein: CASRSGGQPQHF.

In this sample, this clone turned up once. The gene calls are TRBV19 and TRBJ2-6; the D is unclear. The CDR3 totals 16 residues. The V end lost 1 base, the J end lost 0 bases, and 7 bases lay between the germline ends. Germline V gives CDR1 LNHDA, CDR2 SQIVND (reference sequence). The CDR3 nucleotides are TGTGCCAGTAGTATAGCCCCATTCTCTGGGGCCAACGTCCTGACTTTC. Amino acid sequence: CASSIAPFSGANVLTF.

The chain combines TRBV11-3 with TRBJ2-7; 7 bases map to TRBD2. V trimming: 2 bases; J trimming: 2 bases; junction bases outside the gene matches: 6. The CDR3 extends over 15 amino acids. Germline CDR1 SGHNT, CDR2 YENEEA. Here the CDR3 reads CASSLYGDYTYEQYF. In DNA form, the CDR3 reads TGTGCCAGCAGCTTATATGGGGACTATACCTACGAGCAGTACTTC.

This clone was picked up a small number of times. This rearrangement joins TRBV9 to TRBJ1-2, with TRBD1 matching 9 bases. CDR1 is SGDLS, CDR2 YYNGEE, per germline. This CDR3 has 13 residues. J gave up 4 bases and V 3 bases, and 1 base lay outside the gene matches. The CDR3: CASSGGQGYGYTF. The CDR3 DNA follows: TGTGCCAGCAGCGGGGGACAGGGCTATGGCTACACCTTC.